Listed here are 10 T cell receptor beta chains from one sample, sequenced in a study of cytomegalovirus exposure and HLA in healthy donors. Data came from immunoSEQ multiplex PCR; TCRdb stores just in-frame clones and leaves some out. The data show about 240,000 clones, with around 87% seen just once and 2.6% held by the top ten. Material for sequencing was PBMCs. These receptor sequences come from a man aged 18 to 30 in good health and CMV-seronegative.

This chain connects TRBV7-3 to TRBJ1-1, with unresolved D. CDR3 size: 16 residues. The germline V gene encodes CDR1 SGHTA and CDR2 FQGTGA. The germline V and J ends were trimmed by 2 bases and 0 bases, with 13 bases remaining between them. The CDR3 reads CASSLYNPVMNTEAFF. The CDR3 DNA reads as TGTGCCAGCAGCTTATATAACCCGGTTATGAACACTGAAGCTTTCTTT.

The V and J genes are TRBV29-1 and TRBJ2-1; 7 bases line up with TRBD2. This CDR3 comprises 13 residues. V shed 8 bases and J 4 bases; nucleotides not matched to a gene: 8. CDR1 is SQVTM and CDR2 is ANQGSEA in the germline V gene. The CDR3 nucleotides read TGCAGCCTGAGCGGGGCGGATTACAATGAGCAGTTCTTC. It translates to CSLSGADYNEQFF.

V usage is TRBV4-2 and J usage is TRBJ2-1; the match to TRBD2 covers 10 bases. This CDR3 contains 22 residues. The V and J ends lost 2 bases and 5 bases, in that order; junction bases with no gene match: 24. CDR1 and CDR2 (germline): LGHNA, YNFKEQ. This CDR3 is CASSQLKIAGGLSDYLHNEQFF. For the CDR3, the DNA is TGTGCCAGCAGCCAACTTAAGATAGCGGGAGGTCTCTCCGACTACTTGCACAATGAGCAGTTCTTC.

CDR3 coding DNA: TGTGCCAGCAGTATGACAGGGCGTCCGACCCCCGAAAAACTGTTTTTT. Translation gives CASSMTGRPTPEKLFF. The chain uses TRBV27 and TRBJ1-4; TRBD1 matches at 7 bases. Germline CDR1 reads MNHEY; CDR2 reads SMNVEV (reference sequence). Unmatched junction bases numbered 14, after V lost 5 bases and J lost 8 bases. The CDR3 loop spans 16 amino acids. The whole variable domain, filled in from reference TRBV27 and TRBJ1-4, reads EAQVTQNPRYLITVTGKKLTVTCSQNMNHEYMSWYRQDPGLGLRQIYYSMNVEVTDKGDVPEGYKVSRKEKRNFPLILESPSPNQTSLYFCASSMTGRPTPEKLFFGSGTQLSVL.

This clone was counted only a few times. V gene TRBV25-1 combines with J gene TRBJ1-1; D unresolved. CDR3 length equals 11 residues. Trimming took 3 bases from V and 12 from J, leaving 11 bases between them. The germline gives CDR1 MGHDK, CDR2 SYGVNS. CDR3 in DNA: TGTGCCAGCAGTGAGGGCAGATGGACTTTCTTT. This sequence encodes CASSEGRWTFF.

The chain couples TRBV7-9 to TRBJ2-7; 10 bases line up with TRBD1. Germline CDR1 reads SEHNR; CDR2 reads FQNEAQ (reference sequence). Trimming took 8 bases from V and 4 from J; bases not matched to a gene: 14. The CDR3 has 16 amino acids. For the CDR3, the DNA is TGTGCCAGCTCGGGGACAGGGGCCAGAATTATATACGAGCAGTACTTC. It specifies CASSGTGARIIYEQYF.

The rearrangement joins TRBV19 to TRBJ2-1, with 10 bases aligning to TRBD2. Losses at the gene ends were 5 bases for V and 6 bases for J; bases not matched to a gene: 7. CDR3 length: 15 amino acids. Germline CDR1 and CDR2: LNHDA and SQIVND (reference sequence). In DNA, the CDR3 is TGTGCCAGTAGTCCCCTAGCGGGAGTAGGCAATGAGCAGTTCTTC. Translation gives CASSPLAGVGNEQFF.

V is TRBV12-5 and J is TRBJ2-2, with D hard to call. CDR1 and CDR2 (germline): LGHNT, FRNRAP. The CDR3 runs to 14 residues. Trimming took 3 bases from V and 6 from J, leaving 11 bases between them. The CDR3 bases are TGTGCTAGTGGTTTAGGAGCCGGCCCCGGGGAGCTGTTTTTT. Translating gives CASGLGAGPGELFF.

J is TRBJ2-1 and V is TRBV5-1, with D possibly being TRBD2 (6 bases). The CDR3 extends over 15 amino acids. CDR1 is SGHRS, CDR2 YFSETQ, per germline. The V and J ends lost 2 bases and 3 bases respectively, with 12 bases between them. The CDR3 nucleotides read TGCGCCAGCAGCTTATGGGACTCCAGCTACAATGAGCAGTTCTTC. Its translation: CASSLWDSSYNEQFF.

The chain employs TRBV6-6 and TRBJ2-2; D call uncertain. Germline V gene lookup returns CDR1 MNHNY and CDR2 SVGAGI (reference sequence). The CDR3 runs to 11 residues. The germline V and J ends were trimmed by 8 bases and 6 bases, with 7 bases remaining between them. The CDR3 nucleotides read TGTGCCAGCCTGGCGGCCGGGGAGCTGTTTTTT. This sequence encodes CASLAAGELFF.